These 2 T cell receptor beta chains were sequenced from one sample in a study of cytomegalovirus exposure and HLA in healthy donors. The primer mix had 60 Vbeta and 13 Jbeta primers. Data came from immunoSEQ multiplex PCR; TCRdb stores just in-frame clones and leaves some out. Of just over 80,000 clones listed, roughly 79% are singletons. Sequenced material: PBMCs. These receptor sequences come from a young man in good health and CMV-seropositive.

This sequence joins TRBV7-9 and TRBJ2-7; D remains ambiguous. CDR1 is SEHNR, CDR2 FQNEAQ, per germline (reference sequence). Trimming stripped 5 bases from V and 0 bases from J, with 8 bases between. The CDR3 is 13 residues long. The CDR3 nucleotides are TGTGCCAGCAGCGTCCCTAGCTCCTACGAGCAGTACTTC. It encodes CASSVPSSYEQYF.

V and J are TRBV4-1 and TRBJ2-5; 11 positions match TRBD2. With V trimmed by 3 bases and J by 4 bases, 7 bases remained unmatched. Per germline, CDR1 MGHRA and CDR2 YSYEKL. This CDR3 contains 16 residues. CDR3 nucleotides: TGCGCCAGCAGCCAGGTCCTAGCGGGAGGCAGAGAGACCCAGTACTTC. Protein sequence: CASSQVLAGGRETQYF.